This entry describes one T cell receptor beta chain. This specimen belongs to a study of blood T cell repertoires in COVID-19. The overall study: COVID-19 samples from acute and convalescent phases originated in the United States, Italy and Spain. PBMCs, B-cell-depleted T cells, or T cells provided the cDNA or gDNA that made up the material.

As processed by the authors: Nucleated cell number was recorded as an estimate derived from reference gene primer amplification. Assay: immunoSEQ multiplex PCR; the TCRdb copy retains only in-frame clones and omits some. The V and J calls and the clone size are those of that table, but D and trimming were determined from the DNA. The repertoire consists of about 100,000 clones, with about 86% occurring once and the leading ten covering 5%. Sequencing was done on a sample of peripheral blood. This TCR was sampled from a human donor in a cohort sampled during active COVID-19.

The DNA of the CDR3 is TGTGCCAGTAGTGAACCTGGAGGCACAGATACGCAGTATTTT. This translates into CASSEPGGTDTQYF. The rearrangement links TRBV19 to TRBJ2-3; D is undetermined. Deletions cut 5 bases from V and 1 base from J, with 10 bases between. This CDR3 has 14 residues. Germline CDR1 LNHDA, CDR2 SQIVND (reference sequence).